The table lists the clone carrying this T cell receptor beta chain with a few counts. Its antigen is still unknown. Generated by immunoSEQ multiplex PCR, the TCRdb table keeps only in-frame clones and is missing some. The profile shows 57,000 or so clones, 70% to 90% of them singletons. The sample belongs to a study of OX40 agonist ivuxolimab in advanced cancers. As for the study in general: Each dose-escalation patient presented with hepatocellular carcinoma, melanoma, renal cell or head and neck cancer. A mean age of about 56 years, range about 23 to 80, was recorded, and approximately 85% were male. Partial responses were seen in three patients, one with hepatocellular carcinoma and two with cutaneous melanoma.

From germline, CDR1 is SEHNR and CDR2 FQNEAQ (reference sequence). The ends lost 1 base at V and 6 bases at J; junction bases unmatched: 6. The CDR3 covers 14 residues. Study results and limitations: By week 6 at 0.1 to 3.0 mg/kg, blood CD4+ and CD8+ T cells had expanded clonally.

The sample consisted of CD4+ or CD8+ T cells sorted from blood, taken in a trial of the OX40 agonist ivuxolimab. The genes are TRBV7-9 and TRBJ2-7, with 7 bases lining up with TRBD2. The source of this sequence is an adult with an advanced solid tumor such as melanoma, head and neck, liver or kidney cancer. This CDR3 reads CASSLDGAGVEQYF. Here the CDR3 DNA reads TGTGCCAGCAGCTTAGATGGGGCGGGGGTCGAGCAGTACTTC.